These 20 T cell receptor beta chains share one sample of origin, sequenced in a study of T cell responses to AZD1222 COVID-19 vaccine. Using immunoSEQ multiplex PCR, the repertoire was profiled, and TCRdb retains in-frame clones only, with some absent. Of 150,000 to 200,000 clones listed, 90% to 95% are singletons. Sequenced material: peripheral blood, taken on day 0 of AZD1222 vaccination. These receptors were taken from an adult in good health.

The chain carries TRBV7-9 and TRBJ1-2; 8 nucleotides agree with TRBD1. The V gene's germline CDR1 is SEHNR and CDR2 FQNEAQ (reference sequence). Germline trimming cut 4 bases from V and 3 bases from J; bases unmatched to any gene: 7. There are 15 residues in the CDR3. In DNA, the CDR3 is TGTGCCAGCAGCTCAGGACAGGGCTGGGACTATGGCTACACCTTC. Translating it yields CASSSGQGWDYGYTF.

The V and J genes are TRBV9 and TRBJ2-7; a weak D match, TRBD2 (5 bases). Germline values: CDR1 SGDLS, CDR2 YYNGEE. The V end lost 2 bases, the J end lost 6 bases, and 15 bases lay between the germline ends. The CDR3 length is 14 residues. The CDR3 nucleotides are TGTGCCAGCAGCGTCGCGGACTTCTTGGGCGAGCAGTACTTC. Translation gives CASSVADFLGEQYF.

Note on this clone: One junction end disagrees with the germline gene, perhaps due to a read error. The chain recombines TRBV12-3 or TRBV12-4 with TRBJ2-2; D uncertain. The CDR3 is 13 amino acids. In DNA form, the CDR3 reads TGTGCCAGCAGTCCGAGGAACCCCGGGGAGCTGTTTTTT. This codes for CASSPRNPGELFF.

This sequence joins TRBV2 and TRBJ1-2; TRBD1 might be the D (6 bases). The CDR3 is 14 amino acids. Germline V CDR1 and CDR2: SNHLY, FYNNEI. V gave up 6 bases and J gave up 5 bases, with 16 bases separating them. The CDR3 DNA is TGTGCCAGCAGGCCCGGGGGGCAAGGATATGGCTACACCTTC. Its protein product is CASRPGGQGYGYTF.

The CDR3 region has the DNA TGTGCCAGCAGCCCAGAGTCCGGGACAGTTACCTACGAGCAGTACTTC. It is translated as CASSPESGTVTYEQYF. The V gene is TRBV9, the J gene TRBJ2-7, with 7 bases aligning to TRBD1. In germline, CDR1 is SGDLS, CDR2 YYNGEE. Losses at the gene ends were 4 bases for V and 2 bases for J; bases not matched to a gene: 12. The CDR3 contains 16 residues.

This clone was counted between two and nine times. The chain joins TRBV27 to TRBJ2-7, with a possible D match to TRBD1 (6 bases). The V end was cut by 5 bases, the J end by 7 bases, with 15 bases between. CDR3 length: 13 amino acids. Germline-derived CDR1 and CDR2 are MNHEY and SMNVEV (reference sequence). CDR3 amino acids: CASSKLDRGEQYF. CDR3 in DNA: TGTGCCAGCAGTAAACTGGACAGAGGAGAGCAGTACTTC.

The chain joins TRBV7-6 to TRBJ1-5; perhaps TRBD1 as D (6 bases). Germline lookup yields CDR1 SGHVS and CDR2 FNYEAQ. This CDR3 contains 14 residues. V was pared by 6 bases and J by 4 bases, with 13 bases between. The DNA for the CDR3 is TGTGCCAGCAGTCCAGGGGCAGGAAATCAGCCCCAGCATTTT. Amino acids: CASSPGAGNQPQHF.

J is TRBJ2-4 and V is TRBV19; D tentatively fits TRBD1 or TRBD2 (5 bases each). The CDR3 spans 15 residues. Trimming stripped 3 bases from V and 1 base from J, with 10 bases between. The germline V gene encodes CDR1 LNHDA and CDR2 SQIVND (reference sequence). The CDR3 nucleotides are TGTGCCAGTAGTATGCTAGGGGAGGCCAAAAACATTCAGTACTTC. It codes for CASSMLGEAKNIQYF.

The chain recombines TRBV27 with TRBJ1-1; a weak D match, TRBD1 (6 bases). The CDR3 contains 17 residues. Germline assignment: CDR1 MNHEY and CDR2 SMNVEV (reference sequence). Trimming cost V 4 bases and J 3 bases, with 21 bases left between them. As DNA, the CDR3 is TGTGCCAGCAGTTCCCGGACAGAGGGGATTAAGGACACTGAAGCTTTCTTT. This sequence encodes CASSSRTEGIKDTEAFF.

The CDR3 loop is CASSSLEPPNEKLFF. The DNA for the CDR3 is TGTGCCAGCAGCTCGCTGGAGCCCCCTAATGAAAAACTGTTTTTT. This chain links TRBV7-9 with TRBJ1-4, with D unresolved. The CDR3 covers 15 residues. Trimming took 4 bases from V and 3 from J, leaving 12 bases between them. The V gene's germline CDR1 is SEHNR and CDR2 FQNEAQ (reference sequence).

The rearrangement joins TRBV6-1 to TRBJ1-2; 7 bases line up with TRBD1. This CDR3 is 17 amino acids long. V was pared by 3 bases and J by 4 bases, with 14 bases of the junction left unmatched. Germline CDR1 is MNHNS and CDR2 is SASEGT. The CDR3 nucleotides read TGTGCCAGCAGTGACCGGCATTTGGACAGGTTTATCTATGGCTACACCTTC. Its protein is CASSDRHLDRFIYGYTF.

The V gene is TRBV14, the J gene TRBJ2-7, with 7 bases that match TRBD1. There are 14 residues in the CDR3. Trimming removed 4 bases from V and 2 bases from J; junction bases left unmatched: 5. The V gene's germline CDR1 is SGHDN and CDR2 FVKESK. CDR3 protein: CASSRTGLAYEQYF. The CDR3 DNA sequence: TGTGCCAGCAGCCGGACAGGTCTTGCCTACGAGCAGTACTTC.

The chain has TRBV29-1 and TRBJ1-5, with D possibly matching TRBD1 (6 bases). Germline-derived CDR1 and CDR2 are SQVTM and ANQGSEA. Trimming pared 6 bases from V and 3 bases from J, leaving 9 bases between. The CDR3 is 12 residues long. CDR3 DNA sequence: TGCAGCGTGGGGGGCTTCAATCAGCCCCAGCATTTT. As protein: CSVGGFNQPQHF.

V and J are TRBV30 and TRBJ2-2, with TRBD1 identical over 8 bases. Germline assignment: CDR1 GTSNPN and CDR2 SVGIG (reference sequence). The CDR3 is 14 residues long. V shed 3 bases and J 8 bases; nucleotides not matched to a gene: 8. CDR3 in DNA: TGTGCCTGGAGCAGGGGGCCAACACCTGGGGAGCTGTTTTTT. Translation: CAWSRGPTPGELFF.

The chain couples TRBV19 to TRBJ1-2; D gene ambiguous. Trimming cost V 7 bases and J 5 bases, with 23 bases left between them. Germline V lookup: CDR1 LNHDA, CDR2 SQIVND (reference sequence). The CDR3 spans 16 residues. The CDR3 coding sequence is TGTGCCAGTACCAATCCCTGGGATAGGCAGCCGTATGGCTACACCTTC. Its translation is CASTNPWDRQPYGYTF.

The gene calls are TRBV6-1 and TRBJ2-3; 8 positions match TRBD2. This CDR3 contains 15 residues. Trimming removed 2 bases from V and 1 base from J; junction bases left unmatched: 2. Germline CDR1 is MNHNS and CDR2 is SASEGT. The DNA of the CDR3 is TGTGCCAGCAGTGAAAGCGGGGGTGGCACAGATACGCAGTATTTT. The encoded protein is CASSESGGGTDTQYF.

The chain is built from TRBV10-3 and TRBJ1-1, with 8 bases identical to TRBD1. The junction had 10 bases not matched to a gene; V was cut back by 2 bases and J by 5 bases. CDR3 length equals 16 residues. The germline gives CDR1 ENHRY, CDR2 SYGVKD. CDR3 sequence: CAISEPDRGLRTEAFF. For the CDR3, the DNA is TGTGCCATCAGTGAGCCAGACAGGGGATTACGAACTGAAGCTTTCTTT.

The chain is built from TRBV11-2 and TRBJ1-2, with a weak D call TRBD1 (5 bases). This CDR3 contains 13 residues. CDR1 and CDR2 from the germline V gene are SGHAT and FQNNGV. V shed 4 bases and J shed 5 bases, with 11 bases lying between them. CDR3 loop: CASSSPTDYGYTF. CDR3 DNA sequence: TGTGCCAGCAGCTCGCCGACAGATTATGGCTACACCTTC.

Only one count was recorded for this clone. The chain combines TRBV27 with TRBJ1-6; D ambiguous. This CDR3 contains 17 residues. CDR1 is MNHEY, CDR2 SMNVEV, per germline (reference sequence). V lost 0 bases to trimming and J lost 7 bases, with 16 bases between them. The DNA of the CDR3 is TGTGCCAGCAGTTTATCTTTTCGGTGGTTGGGGAATTCACCCCTCCACTTT. Protein product: CASSLSFRWLGNSPLHF.

The chain employs TRBV5-1 and TRBJ2-1; D gene uncertain. This CDR3 contains 12 residues. Germline lookup yields CDR1 SGHRS and CDR2 YFSETQ. The V gene lost 5 bases and the J gene lost 6 bases, with 9 bases spanning the gap. The CDR3 spells CASSPTFNEQFF. CDR3 coding DNA: TGCGCCAGCAGTCCTACCTTCAATGAGCAGTTCTTC.